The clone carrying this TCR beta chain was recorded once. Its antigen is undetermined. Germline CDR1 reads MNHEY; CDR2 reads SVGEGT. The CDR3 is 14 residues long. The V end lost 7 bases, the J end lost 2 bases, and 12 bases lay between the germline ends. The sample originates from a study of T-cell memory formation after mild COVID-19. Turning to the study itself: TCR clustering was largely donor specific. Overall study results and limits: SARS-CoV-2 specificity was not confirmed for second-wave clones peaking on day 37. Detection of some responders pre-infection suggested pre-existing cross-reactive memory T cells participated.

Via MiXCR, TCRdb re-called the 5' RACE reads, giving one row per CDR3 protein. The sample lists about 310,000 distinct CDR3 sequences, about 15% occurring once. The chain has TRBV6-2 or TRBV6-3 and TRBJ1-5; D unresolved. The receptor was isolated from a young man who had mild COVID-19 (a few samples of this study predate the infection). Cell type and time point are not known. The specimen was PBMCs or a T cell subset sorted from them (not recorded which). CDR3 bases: TGTGCCAGCAACCCACCCTGGGGCAATCAGCCCCAGCATTTT. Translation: CASNPPWGNQPQHF.